This T cell receptor (beta chain) was recorded in a study of control samples from healthy donors and cancer patients. TCRdb keeps only in-frame clones here, not all; method: immunoSEQ multiplex PCR. Of about 19,000 clones detected, roughly 80% appear once; the ten largest clones hold more than 25%. This CDR3 region has 16 residues. J gave up 4 bases and V 4 bases, and 9 bases lay outside the gene matches. The V gene's germline CDR1 is PRHDT and CDR2 FYEKMQ (reference sequence). The V and J genes are TRBV13 and TRBJ2-5; 10 bases fit TRBD1. The source material was PBMCs. This TCR derives from a man aged 80 or over with head and neck cancer. CDR3 in DNA: TGTGCCAGCAGCTCCCGGGACAGGGGACTTGGAGAGACCCAGTACTTC. Protein product: CASSSRDRGLGETQYF.